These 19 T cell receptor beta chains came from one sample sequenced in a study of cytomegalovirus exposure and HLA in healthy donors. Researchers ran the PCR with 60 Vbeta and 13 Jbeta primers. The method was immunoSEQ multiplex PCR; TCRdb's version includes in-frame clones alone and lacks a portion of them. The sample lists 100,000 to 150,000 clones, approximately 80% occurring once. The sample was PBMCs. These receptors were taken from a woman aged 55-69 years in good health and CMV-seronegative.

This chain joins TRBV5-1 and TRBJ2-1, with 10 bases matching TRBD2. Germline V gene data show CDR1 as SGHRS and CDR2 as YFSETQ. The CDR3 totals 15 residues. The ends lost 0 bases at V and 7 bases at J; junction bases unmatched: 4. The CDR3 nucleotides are TGCGCCAGCAGCTTGGGGCTAGCGGGAGTTAATGAGCAGTTCTTC. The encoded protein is CASSLGLAGVNEQFF.

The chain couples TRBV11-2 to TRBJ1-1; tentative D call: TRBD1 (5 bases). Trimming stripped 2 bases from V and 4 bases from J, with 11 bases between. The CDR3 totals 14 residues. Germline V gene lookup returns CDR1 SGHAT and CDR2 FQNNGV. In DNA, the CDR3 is TGTGCCAGCAGCTTACCGGGGAGGGGCACTGAAGCTTTCTTT. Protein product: CASSLPGRGTEAFF.

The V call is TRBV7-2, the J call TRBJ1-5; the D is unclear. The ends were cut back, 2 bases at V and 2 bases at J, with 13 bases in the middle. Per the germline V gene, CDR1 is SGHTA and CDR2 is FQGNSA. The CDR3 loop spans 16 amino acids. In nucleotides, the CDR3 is TGTGCCAGCAGCTTAATTCGGGGTACGGGCAATCAGCCCCAGCATTTT. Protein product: CASSLIRGTGNQPQHF.

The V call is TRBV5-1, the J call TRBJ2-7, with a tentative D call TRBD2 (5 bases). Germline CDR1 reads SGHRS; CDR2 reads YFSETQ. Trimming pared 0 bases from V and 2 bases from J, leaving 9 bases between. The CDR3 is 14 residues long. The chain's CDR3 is CASSLAPGTYEQYF. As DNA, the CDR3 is TGCGCCAGCAGCTTGGCACCGGGAACCTACGAGCAGTACTTC.

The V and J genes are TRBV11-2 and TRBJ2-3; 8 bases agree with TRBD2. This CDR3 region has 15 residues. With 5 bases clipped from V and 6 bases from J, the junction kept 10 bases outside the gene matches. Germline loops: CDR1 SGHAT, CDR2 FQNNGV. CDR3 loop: CASSLGTRSADTQYF. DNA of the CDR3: TGTGCCAGCAGCCTAGGGACTAGGTCGGCGGATACGCAGTATTTT.

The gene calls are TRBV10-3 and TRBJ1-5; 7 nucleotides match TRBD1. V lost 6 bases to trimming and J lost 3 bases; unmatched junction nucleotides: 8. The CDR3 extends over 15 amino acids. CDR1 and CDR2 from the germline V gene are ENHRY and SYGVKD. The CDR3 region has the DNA TGTGCCATCAGCCCGGGACAGACTTACAATCAGCCCCAGCATTTT. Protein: CAISPGQTYNQPQHF.

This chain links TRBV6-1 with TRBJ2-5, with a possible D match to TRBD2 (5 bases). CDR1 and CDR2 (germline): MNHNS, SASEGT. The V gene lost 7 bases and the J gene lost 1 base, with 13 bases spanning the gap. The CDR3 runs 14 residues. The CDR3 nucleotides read TGTGCCAGCACCCTAGCCCTCCCCCAAGAGACCCAGTACTTC. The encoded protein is CASTLALPQETQYF.

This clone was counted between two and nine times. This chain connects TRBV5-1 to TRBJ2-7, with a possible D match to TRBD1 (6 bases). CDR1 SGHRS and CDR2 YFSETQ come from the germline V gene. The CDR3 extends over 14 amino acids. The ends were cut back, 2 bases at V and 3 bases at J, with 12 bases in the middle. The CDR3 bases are TGCGCCAGCAGCTTCGACAGGACCATCTACGAGCAGTACTTC. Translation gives CASSFDRTIYEQYF.

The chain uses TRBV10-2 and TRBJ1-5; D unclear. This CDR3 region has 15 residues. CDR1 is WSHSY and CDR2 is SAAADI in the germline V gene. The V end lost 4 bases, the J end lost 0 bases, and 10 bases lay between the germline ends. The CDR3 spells CASSVPGNSNQPQHF. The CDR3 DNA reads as TGCGCCAGCAGTGTGCCAGGTAATAGCAATCAGCCCCAGCATTTT.

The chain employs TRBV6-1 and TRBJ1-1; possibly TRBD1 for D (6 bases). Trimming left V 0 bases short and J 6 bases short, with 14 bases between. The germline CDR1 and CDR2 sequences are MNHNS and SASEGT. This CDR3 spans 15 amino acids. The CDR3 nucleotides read TGTGCCAGCAGTGAAGCGCCTACAGGGCGAGCTGAAGCTTTCTTT. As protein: CASSEAPTGRAEAFF.

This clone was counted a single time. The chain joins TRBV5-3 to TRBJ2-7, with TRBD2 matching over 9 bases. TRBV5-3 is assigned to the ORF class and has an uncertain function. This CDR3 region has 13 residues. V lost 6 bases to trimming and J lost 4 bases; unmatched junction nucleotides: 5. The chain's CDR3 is CARISGRRYEQYF. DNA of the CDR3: TGTGCCAGAATTAGCGGGAGAAGATACGAGCAGTACTTC.

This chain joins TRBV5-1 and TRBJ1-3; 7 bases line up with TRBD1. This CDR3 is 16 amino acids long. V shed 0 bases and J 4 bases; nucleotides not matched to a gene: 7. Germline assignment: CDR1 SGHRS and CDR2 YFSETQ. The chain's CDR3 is CASSLARQGSGNTIYF. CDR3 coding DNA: TGCGCCAGCAGCTTGGCTCGACAGGGTTCGGGAAACACCATATATTTT.

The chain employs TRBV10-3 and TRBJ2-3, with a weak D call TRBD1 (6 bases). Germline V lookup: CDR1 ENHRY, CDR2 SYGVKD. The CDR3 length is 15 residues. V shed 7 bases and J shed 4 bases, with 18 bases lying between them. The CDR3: CAIKTHLGQSDTQYF. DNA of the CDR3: TGTGCCATCAAGACCCACCTCGGACAGTCAGATACGCAGTATTTT.

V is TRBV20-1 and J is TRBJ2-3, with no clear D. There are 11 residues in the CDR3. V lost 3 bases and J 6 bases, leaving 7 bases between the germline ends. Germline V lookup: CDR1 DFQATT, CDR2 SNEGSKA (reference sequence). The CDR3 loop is CSASSVDTQYF. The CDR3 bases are TGCAGTGCTAGCTCAGTTGATACGCAGTATTTT.

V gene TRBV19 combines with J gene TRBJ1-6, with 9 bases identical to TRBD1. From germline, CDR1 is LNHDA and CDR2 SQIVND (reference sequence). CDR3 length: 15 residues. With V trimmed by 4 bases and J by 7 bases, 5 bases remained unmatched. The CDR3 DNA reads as TGTGCCAGTAGTACCACTGGGACAGGGAATTCACCCCTCCACTTT. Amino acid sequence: CASSTTGTGNSPLHF. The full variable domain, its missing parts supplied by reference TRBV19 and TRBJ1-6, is DGGITQSPKYLFRKEGQNVTLSCEQNLNHDAMYWYRQDPGQGLRLIYYSQIVNDFQKGDIAEGYSVSREKKESFPLTVTSAQKNPTAFYLCASSTTGTGNSPLHFGNGTRLTVT.

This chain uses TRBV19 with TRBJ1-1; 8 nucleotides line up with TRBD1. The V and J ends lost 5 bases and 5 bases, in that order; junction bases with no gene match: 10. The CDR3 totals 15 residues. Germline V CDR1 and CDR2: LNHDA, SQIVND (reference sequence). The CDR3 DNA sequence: TGTGCCAGTAGTGGATCATGGACAGGGAATACTGAAGCTTTCTTT. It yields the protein CASSGSWTGNTEAFF. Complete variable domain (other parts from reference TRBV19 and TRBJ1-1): DGGITQSPKYLFRKEGQNVTLSCEQNLNHDAMYWYRQDPGQGLRLIYYSQIVNDFQKGDIAEGYSVSREKKESFPLTVTSAQKNPTAFYLCASSGSWTGNTEAFFGQGTRLTVV.

The CDR3 loop is CASSLTKGQGSLTEAFF. The CDR3 DNA reads as TGTGCCAGTAGTCTTACTAAAGGACAGGGGTCTTTGACTGAAGCTTTCTTT. V usage is TRBV19 and J usage is TRBJ1-1, with 9 positions matching TRBD1. Per germline, CDR1 LNHDA and CDR2 SQIVND (reference sequence). The CDR3 spans 17 residues. J gave up 5 bases and V 5 bases, and 15 bases lay outside the gene matches.

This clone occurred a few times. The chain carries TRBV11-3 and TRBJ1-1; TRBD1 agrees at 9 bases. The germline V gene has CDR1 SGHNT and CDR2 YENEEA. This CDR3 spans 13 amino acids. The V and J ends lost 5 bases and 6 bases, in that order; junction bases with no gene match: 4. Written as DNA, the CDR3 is TGTGCCAGCAGCCGGGACAGGGACGCTGAAGCTTTCTTT. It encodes CASSRDRDAEAFF.

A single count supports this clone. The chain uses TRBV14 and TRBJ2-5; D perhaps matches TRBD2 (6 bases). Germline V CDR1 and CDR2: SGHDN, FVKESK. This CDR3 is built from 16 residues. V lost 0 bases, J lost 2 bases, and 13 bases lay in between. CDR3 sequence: CASSQESGVGQETQYF. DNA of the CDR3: TGTGCCAGCAGCCAAGAGTCGGGAGTAGGTCAAGAGACCCAGTACTTC.